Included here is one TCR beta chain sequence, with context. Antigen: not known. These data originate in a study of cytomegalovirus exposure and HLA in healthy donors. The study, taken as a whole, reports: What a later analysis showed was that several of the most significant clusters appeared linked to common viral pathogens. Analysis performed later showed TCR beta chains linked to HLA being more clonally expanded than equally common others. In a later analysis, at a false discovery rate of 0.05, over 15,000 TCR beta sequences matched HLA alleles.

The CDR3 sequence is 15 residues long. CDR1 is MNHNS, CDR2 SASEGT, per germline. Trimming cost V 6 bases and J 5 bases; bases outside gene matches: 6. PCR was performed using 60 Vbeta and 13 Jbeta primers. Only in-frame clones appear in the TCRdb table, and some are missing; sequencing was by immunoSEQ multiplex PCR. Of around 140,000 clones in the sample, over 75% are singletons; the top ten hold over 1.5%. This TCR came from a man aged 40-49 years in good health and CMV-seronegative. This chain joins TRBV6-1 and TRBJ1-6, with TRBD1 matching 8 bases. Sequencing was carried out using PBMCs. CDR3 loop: CASRHGTGHNSPLHF. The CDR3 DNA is TGTGCCAGCAGACACGGGACAGGTCATAATTCACCCCTCCACTTT.